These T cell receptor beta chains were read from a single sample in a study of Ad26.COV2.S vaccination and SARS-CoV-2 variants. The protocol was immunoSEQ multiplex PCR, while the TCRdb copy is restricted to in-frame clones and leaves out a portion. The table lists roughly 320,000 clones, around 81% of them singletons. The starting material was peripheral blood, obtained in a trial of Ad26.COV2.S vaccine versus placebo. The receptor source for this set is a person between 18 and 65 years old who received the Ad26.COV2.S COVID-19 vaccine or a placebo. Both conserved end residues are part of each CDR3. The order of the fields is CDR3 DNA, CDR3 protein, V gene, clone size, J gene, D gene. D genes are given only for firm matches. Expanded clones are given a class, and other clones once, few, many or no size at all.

TGTGCCAGCAGCTTAGATGGGACGCGGAGCGAAAAACTGTTTTTT	CASSLDGTRSEKLFF	TRBV7-6	NA	TRBJ1-4	NA
TGTGCCTCTCAGACGGGGACAGGACAGGGAAGGGATGAGCAGTTCTTC	CASQTGTGQGRDEQFF	TRBV9	few	TRBJ2-1	TRBD1
TGTGCCAGCAGCTCGGGACAGGGCCGGGAGCAGTTCTTC	CASSSGQGREQFF	TRBV7-3	NA	TRBJ2-1	TRBD1
TGCGCCAGCAGCGTCAACAGGGGCCACGAGCAGTACTTC	CASSVNRGHEQYF	TRBV5-1	once	TRBJ2-7	TRBD1
TGTGCCAGCAGGCAACAGGGTTCGGGTGGCTACACCTTC	CASRQQGSGGYTF	TRBV7-8	NA	TRBJ1-2	NA
TGTGCCAGCAGTGGCTTTAGCGGGTCGAGCACAGATACGCAGTATTTT	CASSGFSGSSTDTQYF	TRBV2	NA	TRBJ2-3	TRBD2
TGTGCCAGCAGTGAATGGGGGGGGGATCAGCCCCAGCATTTT	CASSEWGGDQPQHF	TRBV6-1	once	TRBJ1-5	NA
TGTGCCAGCAGCAATGATTTTGCCGGGACAAACACTGAAGCTTTCTTT	CASSNDFAGTNTEAFF	TRBV7-9	NA	TRBJ1-1	NA
TGTGCCAGCAGACCCGACAGTCTCTTCTACAATGAGCAGTTCTTC	CASRPDSLFYNEQFF	TRBV28	NA	TRBJ2-1	NA
TGTGCCAGCAGTTACATCGGCGGGGGGGCCTGGGGGCAGTTCTTC	CASSYIGGGAWGQFF	TRBV6-5	NA	TRBJ2-1	TRBD2
TGTGCCAGCAGCTTAGCGGGGACCAGAAAGAGCTCCTACAATGAGCAGTTCTTC	CASSLAGTRKSSYNEQFF	TRBV7-9	NA	TRBJ2-1	NA
TGTGCCAGCAGTGACGTGGGACTGTATAGCAATCAGCCCCAGCATTTT	CASSDVGLYSNQPQHF	TRBV6-1	NA	TRBJ1-5	NA
TGTGCCAGCAGCTTATCTGGGACTAACGAGCAGTACTTC	CASSLSGTNEQYF	TRBV5-4	NA	TRBJ2-7	TRBD2
TGTGCCAGCAGTGAAAAGCCAGTAGTTCAGCCCCAGCATTTT	CASSEKPVVQPQHF	TRBV6-1	NA	TRBJ1-5	NA
TGTGCCAGCAGCACTCAGGGACAGGCCGGGGAGCTGTTTTTT	CASSTQGQAGELFF	TRBV9	NA	TRBJ2-2	TRBD1
TGCGCCAGCAGCCAGTTCGGACAGGGCGGCAATCAGCCCCAGCATTTT	CASSQFGQGGNQPQHF	TRBV4-1	few	TRBJ1-5	TRBD1
TGCGCCAGCAGCTTGCGGGTTACAGATACGCAGTATTTT	CASSLRVTDTQYF	TRBV5-1	few	TRBJ2-3	NA
TGTGCCAGCAGCGTAGGTCAGGGGGGCACAGATACGCAGTATTTT	CASSVGQGGTDTQYF	TRBV9	NA	TRBJ2-3	TRBD1
TGTGCCACCAGCAGAGTTCTCGCGGGGAGGATATCTAGCACAGATACGCAGTATTTT	CATSRVLAGRISSTDTQYF	TRBV15	NA	TRBJ2-3	NA
TGTGCCAGCAGGACCCTACAGGGATCAGATACGCAGTATTTT	CASRTLQGSDTQYF	TRBV2	NA	TRBJ2-3	NA
TGCGCCAGCAGCCCGGGGGACAGGGAGCCCGGGGAGCTGTTTTTT	CASSPGDREPGELFF	TRBV5-1	NA	TRBJ2-2	TRBD1
TGTGCCAGCAGTACCAGCGGCTACGAGCAGTACTTC	CASSTSGYEQYF	TRBV28	once	TRBJ2-7	NA
TGTGCCAGCAGCCAGACCCAGAGCTCCTATAATTCACCCCTCCACTTT	CASSQTQSSYNSPLHF	TRBV21-1	NA	TRBJ1-6	NA
TGTGCCAGCAGCGTAGGAGGGGCAGGGGCGAACTATGGCTACACCTTC	CASSVGGAGANYGYTF	TRBV9	NA	TRBJ1-2	NA
TGTGCCAGCAGTTACCAGGGACTAGTGGTTGAGCAGTTCTTC	CASSYQGLVVEQFF	TRBV6-5	NA	TRBJ2-1	TRBD2
TGTGCCAGCTCACCGCAAGACAGGAATCAGCCCCAGCATTTT	CASSPQDRNQPQHF	TRBV18	NA	TRBJ1-5	NA
TGCAGCGCAGACACCCAGGGCTCAGGGATTGGAAACACCATATATTTT	CSADTQGSGIGNTIYF	TRBV29-1	NA	TRBJ1-3	NA
TGTGCCAGCAGTCCCGCTCCAACTAATGAAAAACTGTTTTTT	CASSPAPTNEKLFF	TRBV5-4	NA	TRBJ1-4	NA
TGTGCCACCAGTCGGCAGGGCAGTAATGAGCAGTTCTTC	CATSRQGSNEQFF	TRBV24-1	NA	TRBJ2-1	NA
TGTGCCAGCAGCTTGAAAGCAGGGGGTAGTTTCTATGGCTACACCTTC	CASSLKAGGSFYGYTF	TRBV7-2	NA	TRBJ1-2	TRBD1
TGTGCCAGCAAGTCTAGCGGGGACTTTCGCACAGATACGCAGTATTTT	CASKSSGDFRTDTQYF	TRBV11-3	once	TRBJ2-3	TRBD2
TGTGCCAGCTCGCTAGGGGGGGCCGGATCACCCCTCCACTTT	CASSLGGAGSPLHF	TRBV7-9	NA	TRBJ1-6	NA